The T cell receptor (beta chain) under discussion was sequenced for a study of low-dose radiotherapy and immunotherapy resistance in tumors. Turning to the study itself: Cohort 2 was treated with 1 Gy per fraction every two weeks, amounting to 13 Gy across 26 weeks.

TRAV and TRBV primers primed cDNA for both TCRalpha and TCRbeta. TCRs were put through roughly 19 PCR cycles of amplification with Phusion. A constant-region primer and the V-primer adapter served as the primer pair. Through in vitro transcription, the mRNA that had been isolated was amplified. TCRdb re-called the reads with MiXCR, one entry per CDR3 protein. The sample shows more than 50,000 distinct CDR3 sequences, around 27% of them seen only once. This clonotype has more than one count but fewer than ten. Germline CDR1 and CDR2: SGHDT and YYEEEE. Germline trimming cut 2 bases from V and 7 bases from J; bases unmatched to any gene: 5. The CDR3 is made up of 14 amino acids. The time point denotes: before trial treatment. Those eligible were patients bearing advanced solid tumors lacking tumor-infiltrating lymphocytes.

The sequence derives from a male donor with rectosigmoid adenocarcinoma. The chain has TRBV5-6 and TRBJ2-4; 8 positions match TRBD1. The sequences come from PBMCs, collected before treatment. CDR3 nucleotide sequence: TGTGCCAGCAGCTTTTTGACAGGGGTGAACATTCAGTACTTC. This gives the protein CASSFLTGVNIQYF.